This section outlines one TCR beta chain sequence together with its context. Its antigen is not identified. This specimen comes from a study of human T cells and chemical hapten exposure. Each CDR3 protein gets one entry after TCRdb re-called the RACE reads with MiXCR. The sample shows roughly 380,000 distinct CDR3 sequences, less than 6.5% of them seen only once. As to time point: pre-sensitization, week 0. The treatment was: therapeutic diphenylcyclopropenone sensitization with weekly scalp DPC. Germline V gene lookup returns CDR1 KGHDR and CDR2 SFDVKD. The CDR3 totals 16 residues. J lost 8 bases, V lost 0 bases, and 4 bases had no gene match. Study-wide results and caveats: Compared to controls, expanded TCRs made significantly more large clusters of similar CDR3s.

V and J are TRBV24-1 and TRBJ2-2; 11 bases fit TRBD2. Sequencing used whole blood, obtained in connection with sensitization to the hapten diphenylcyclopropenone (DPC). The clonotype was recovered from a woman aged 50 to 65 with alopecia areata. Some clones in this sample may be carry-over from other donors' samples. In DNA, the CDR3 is TGTGCCACCAGTGATTTGCGGGGGACTAGCGGAGGGGAGCTGTTTTTT. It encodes CATSDLRGTSGGELFF.